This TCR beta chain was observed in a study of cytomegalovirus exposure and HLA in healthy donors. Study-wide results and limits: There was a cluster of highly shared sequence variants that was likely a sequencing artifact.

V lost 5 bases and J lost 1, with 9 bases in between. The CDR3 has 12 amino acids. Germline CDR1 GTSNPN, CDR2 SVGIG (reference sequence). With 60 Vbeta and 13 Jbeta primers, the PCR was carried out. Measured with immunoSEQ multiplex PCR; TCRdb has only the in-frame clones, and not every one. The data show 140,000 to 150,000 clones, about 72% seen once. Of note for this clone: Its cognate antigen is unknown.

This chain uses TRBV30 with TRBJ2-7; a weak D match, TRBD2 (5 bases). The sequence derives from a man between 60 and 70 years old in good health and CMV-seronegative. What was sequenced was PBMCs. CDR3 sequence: CAWGEWSYEQYF. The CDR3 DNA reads TGTGCCTGGGGGGAGTGGTCCTACGAGCAGTACTTC.